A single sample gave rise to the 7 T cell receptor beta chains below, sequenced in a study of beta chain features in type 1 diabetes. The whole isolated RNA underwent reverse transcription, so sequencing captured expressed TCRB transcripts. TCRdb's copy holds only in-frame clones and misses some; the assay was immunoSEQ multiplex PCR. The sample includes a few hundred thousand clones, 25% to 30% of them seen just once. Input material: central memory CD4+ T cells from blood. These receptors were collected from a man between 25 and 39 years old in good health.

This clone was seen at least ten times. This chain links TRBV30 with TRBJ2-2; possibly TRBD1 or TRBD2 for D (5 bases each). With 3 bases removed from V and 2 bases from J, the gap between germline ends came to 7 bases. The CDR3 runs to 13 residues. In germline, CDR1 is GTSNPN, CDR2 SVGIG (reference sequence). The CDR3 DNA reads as TGTGCCTGGAGAGGGACCAACACCGGGGAGCTGTTTTTT. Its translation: CAWRGTNTGELFF.

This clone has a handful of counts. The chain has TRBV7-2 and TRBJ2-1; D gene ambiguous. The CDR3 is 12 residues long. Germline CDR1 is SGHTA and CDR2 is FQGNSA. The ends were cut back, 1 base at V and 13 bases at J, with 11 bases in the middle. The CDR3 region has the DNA TGTGCCAGCAGCTTAGTAAGGTCCCCACAGTTCTTC. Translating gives CASSLVRSPQFF.

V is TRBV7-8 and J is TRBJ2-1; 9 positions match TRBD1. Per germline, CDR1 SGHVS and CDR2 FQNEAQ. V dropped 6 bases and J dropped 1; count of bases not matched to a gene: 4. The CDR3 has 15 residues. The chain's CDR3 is CASRSGQGSYNEQFF. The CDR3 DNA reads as TGTGCCAGCAGATCGGGACAGGGATCCTACAATGAGCAGTTCTTC.

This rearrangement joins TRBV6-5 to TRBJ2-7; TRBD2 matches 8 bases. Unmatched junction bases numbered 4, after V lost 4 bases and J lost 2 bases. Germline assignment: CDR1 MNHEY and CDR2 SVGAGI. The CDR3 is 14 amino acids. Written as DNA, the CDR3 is TGTGCCAGCAGTTTACGGGAGGGAGCCTACGAGCAGTACTTC. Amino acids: CASSLREGAYEQYF.

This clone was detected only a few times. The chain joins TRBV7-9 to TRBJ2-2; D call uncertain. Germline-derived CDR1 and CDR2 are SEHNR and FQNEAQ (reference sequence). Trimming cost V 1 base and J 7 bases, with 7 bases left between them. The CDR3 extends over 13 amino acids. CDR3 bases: TGTGCCAGCAGCTTAGATCCGGTCGGGGAGCTGTTTTTT. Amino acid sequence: CASSLDPVGELFF.

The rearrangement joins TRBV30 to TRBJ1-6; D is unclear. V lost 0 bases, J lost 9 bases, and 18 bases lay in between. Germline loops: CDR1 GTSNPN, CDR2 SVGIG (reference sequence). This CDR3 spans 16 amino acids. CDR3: CAWSVKAAAKGSPLHF. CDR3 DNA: TGTGCCTGGAGTGTAAAAGCGGCCGCGAAGGGTTCACCCCTCCACTTT.

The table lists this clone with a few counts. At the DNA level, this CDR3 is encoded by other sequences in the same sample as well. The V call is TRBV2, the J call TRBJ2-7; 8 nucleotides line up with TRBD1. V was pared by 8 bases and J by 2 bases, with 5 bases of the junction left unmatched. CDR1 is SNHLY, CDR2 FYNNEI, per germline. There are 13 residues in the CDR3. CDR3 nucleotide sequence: TGTGCCAGCTCCGGGACAGGAACCTACGAGCAGTACTTC. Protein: CASSGTGTYEQYF.